This T cell receptor beta chain came from a study of T cell changes during pregnancy in multiple sclerosis. Per the germline V gene, CDR1 is SNHLY and CDR2 is FYNNEI. V was cut by 7 bases and J by 1 base, with 6 bases left in between. This CDR3 comprises 12 residues. Data came from immunoSEQ multiplex PCR; TCRdb stores just in-frame clones and leaves some out. Of nearly 50,000 clones in the sample, around 94% are singletons; the top ten hold approximately 0.49%. Sequencing was performed on CD4+ T cells from peripheral blood mononuclear cells, taken in the first trimester of pregnancy. The receptor's source is a female donor with multiple sclerosis, enrolled in a pregnancy study. V and J are TRBV2 and TRBJ2-3, with D unresolved. CDR3 in amino acids: CASTLRTDTQYF. The CDR3 coding sequence is TGTGCCAGCACCCTCCGCACAGATACGCAGTATTTT.